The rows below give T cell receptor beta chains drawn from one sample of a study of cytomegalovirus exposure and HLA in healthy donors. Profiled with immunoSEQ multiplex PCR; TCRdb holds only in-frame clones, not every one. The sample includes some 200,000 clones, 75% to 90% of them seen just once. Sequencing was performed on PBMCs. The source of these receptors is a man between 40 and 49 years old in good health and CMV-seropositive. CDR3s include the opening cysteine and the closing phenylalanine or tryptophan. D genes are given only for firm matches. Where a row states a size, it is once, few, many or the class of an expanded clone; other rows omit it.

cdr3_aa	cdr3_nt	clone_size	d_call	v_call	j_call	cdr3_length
CASSEGAGGPNEQFF	TGTGCCAGCAGTGAAGGAGCGGGGGGTCCCAATGAGCAGTTCTTC	-	TRBD2	TRBV2	TRBJ2-1	15
CASRSPGEGSYEQYF	TGTGCCAGCAGGTCCCCGGGGGAGGGTTCCTACGAGCAGTACTTC	-	TRBD2	TRBV28	TRBJ2-7	15
CASSDGGGQQETQYF	TGTGCCAGCAGTGACGGCGGGGGACAACAAGAGACCCAGTACTTC	-	-	TRBV2	TRBJ2-5	15
CASTPDSSSSYEQYF	TGTGCCAGCACCCCGGACTCGTCCAGCTCCTACGAGCAGTACTTC	-	-	TRBV6-5	TRBJ2-7	15
CASSSRGAGYNEQFF	TGTGCCAGCAGCTCCCGGGGGGCGGGGTACAATGAGCAGTTCTTC	-	-	TRBV5-4	TRBJ2-1	15
CASSAPGQGASGYTF	TGTGCCAGCAGCGCCCCGGGACAGGGGGCGTCTGGCTACACCTTC	-	TRBD1	TRBV7-9	TRBJ1-2	15
CASSLNRVGSGNTIYF	TGTGCCAGCAGCCTAAACAGGGTGGGTTCTGGAAACACCATATATTTT	once	-	TRBV11-2	TRBJ1-3	16
CASSHGLLEQTPNEQFF	TGCGCCAGCAGCCATGGTCTATTAGAGCAAACCCCAAATGAGCAGTTCTTC	-	-	TRBV5-1	TRBJ2-1	17
CASSTGLSEQYF	TGTGCCAGTAGTACAGGACTCTCCGAGCAGTACTTC	-	-	TRBV19	TRBJ2-7	12
CASSLADGGWSYNEQFF	TGTGCCAGCAGCTTAGCCGACGGGGGATGGTCCTACAATGAGCAGTTCTTC	-	-	TRBV7-6	TRBJ2-1	17
CASRKHTGSPRSDEQFF	TGTGCCAGCAGAAAACATACAGGGTCCCCGCGGTCCGATGAGCAGTTCTTC	-	-	TRBV28	TRBJ2-1	17
CASSSRSGGIRGDTQYF	TGTGCCAGCAGTTCCCGATCAGGGGGCATCAGAGGAGATACGCAGTATTTT	-	TRBD1	TRBV28	TRBJ2-3	17
CASKFEETQYF	TGTGCCAGCAAATTCGAAGAGACCCAGTACTTC	-	-	TRBV2	TRBJ2-5	11
CASSIHRSYGYTF	TGTGCCAGTAGTATTCACAGGAGCTATGGCTACACCTTC	-	-	TRBV19	TRBJ1-2	13
CASSSPGVNIQYF	TGTGCCAGCAGTTCACCGGGTGTAAACATTCAGTACTTC	-	-	TRBV6-5	TRBJ2-4	13
CASSVLAGGRETQYF	TGTGCCAGCAGTGTGCTAGCGGGGGGGCGGGAGACCCAGTACTTC	-	TRBD2	TRBV28	TRBJ2-5	15
CATSAPTGGTDTQYF	TGTGCCACCAGCGCGCCGACAGGGGGCACAGATACGCAGTATTTT	-	TRBD1	TRBV15	TRBJ2-3	15
CASSLLLAGRETQYF	TGTGCCAGCAGCCTTCTTCTAGCGGGGCGCGAGACCCAGTACTTC	-	TRBD2	TRBV7-9	TRBJ2-5	15
CASSLDYEDSKYEQYF	TGTGCCAGCAGCTTAGATTATGAGGACTCTAAGTACGAGCAGTACTTC	-	-	TRBV11-2	TRBJ2-7	16
CASSYSLPGQGDYGYTF	TGTGCCAGCAGTTACTCACTCCCGGGACAGGGAGACTATGGCTACACCTTC	-	TRBD1	TRBV27	TRBJ1-2	17
CASSLVSSGGTFRHTQYF	TGCGCCAGCAGCTTGGTTAGTAGCGGGGGGACATTCCGTCATACGCAGTATTTT	-	TRBD2	TRBV5-1	TRBJ2-3	18
CASSTDRRSYNEQFF	TGTGCCAGCAGCACTGACAGGCGTTCCTACAATGAGCAGTTCTTC	-	-	TRBV5-6	TRBJ2-1	15
CASSNRLDRGLSYNEQFF	TGTGCCAGCAGCAACCGGCTGGACAGGGGCCTTTCCTACAATGAGCAGTTCTTC	-	TRBD1	TRBV7-3	TRBJ2-1	18
CASSLAGRDQPQHF	TGCGCCAGCAGCTTGGCGGGGAGGGATCAGCCCCAGCATTTT	-	-	TRBV5-1	TRBJ1-5	14
CASSFWGGYGYTF	TGTGCCAGCAGCTTTTGGGGAGGATATGGCTACACCTTC	few	-	TRBV5-6	TRBJ1-2	13